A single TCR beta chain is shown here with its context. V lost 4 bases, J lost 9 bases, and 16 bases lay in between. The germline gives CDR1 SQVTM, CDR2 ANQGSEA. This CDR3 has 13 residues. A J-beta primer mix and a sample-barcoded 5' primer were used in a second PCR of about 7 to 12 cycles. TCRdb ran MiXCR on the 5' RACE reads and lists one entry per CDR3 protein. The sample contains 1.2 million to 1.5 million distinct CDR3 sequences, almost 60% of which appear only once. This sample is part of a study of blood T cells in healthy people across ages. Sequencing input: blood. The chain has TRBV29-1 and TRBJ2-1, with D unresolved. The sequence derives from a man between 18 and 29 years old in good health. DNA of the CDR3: TGCAGCGTTGGGCAGGCCGTGGGTCTTGAGCAGTTCTTC. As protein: CSVGQAVGLEQFF.